This T cell receptor (beta chain) was recovered during a study of T cells in Graves' hyperthyroidism and ophthalmopathy. RNA transcripts gave rise to amplified TCR beta CDR3 regions. The HTBI primer set drove a first-round RT-PCR of the TCR CDR3. TCRdb reanalysed the multiplex PCR reads using MiXCR and keeps one entry per CDR3 protein. Of around 610,000 distinct CDR3 sequences listed, roughly 14% were seen once; the top ten hold about 3.9%. The ends were cut back, 5 bases at V and 6 bases at J, with 12 bases in the middle. The CDR3 spans 13 residues. CDR1 and CDR2 from the germline V gene are SEHNR and FQNEAQ (reference sequence). Individuals with ophthalmopathy presented a Clinical Activity Score of at least 3, a NOSPECS grade of at least 4 and a duration under 3 months. Diagnoses used clinical symptoms, serum thyroxine and TRAb, thyroid ultrasound and orbital computed tomography.

The source material was blood. The chain carries TRBV7-9 and TRBJ2-3, with D unclear. The receptor's source is a woman between 40 and 55 years old with Graves' ophthalmopathy. Written as DNA, the CDR3 is TGTGCCAGCAGCCGGAGTTCGTCCGATACGCAGTATTTT. Translation: CASSRSSSDTQYF. The full variable domain, with the rest looked up from reference TRBV7-9 and TRBJ2-3, is DTGVSQNPRHKITKRGQNVTFRCDPISEHNRLYWYRQTLGQGPEFLTYFQNEAQLEKSRLLSDRFSAERPKGSFSTLEIQRTEQGDSAMYLCASSRSSSDTQYFGPGTRLTVL.